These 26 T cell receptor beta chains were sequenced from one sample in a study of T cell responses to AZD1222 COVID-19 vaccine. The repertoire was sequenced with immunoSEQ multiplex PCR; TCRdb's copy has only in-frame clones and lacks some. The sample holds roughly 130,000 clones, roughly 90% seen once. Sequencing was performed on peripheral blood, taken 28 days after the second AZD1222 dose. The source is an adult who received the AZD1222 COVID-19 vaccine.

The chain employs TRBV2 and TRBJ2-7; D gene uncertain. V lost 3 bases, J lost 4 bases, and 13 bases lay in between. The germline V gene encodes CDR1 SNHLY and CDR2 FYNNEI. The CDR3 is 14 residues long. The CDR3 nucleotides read TGTGCCAGCAGTGATTTGAGAGGACCATACGAGCAGTACTTC. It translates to CASSDLRGPYEQYF. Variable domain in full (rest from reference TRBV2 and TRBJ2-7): EPEVTQTPSHQVTQMGQEVILRCVPISNHLYFYWYRQILGQKVEFLVSFYNNEISEKSEIFDDQFSVERPDGSNFTLKIRSTKLEDSAMYFCASSDLRGPYEQYFGPGTRLTVT.

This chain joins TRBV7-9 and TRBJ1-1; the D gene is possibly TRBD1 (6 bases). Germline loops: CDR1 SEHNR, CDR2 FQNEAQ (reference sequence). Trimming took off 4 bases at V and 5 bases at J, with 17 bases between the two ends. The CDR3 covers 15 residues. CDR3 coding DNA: TGTGCCAGCAGCTCTACACAGGGAGTTCAGACTGAAGCTTTCTTT. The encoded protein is CASSSTQGVQTEAFF.

CDR3 DNA sequence: TGTGCCAGCAGTGCCTTCGGTGCCTCTGGAAACACCATATATTTT. Amino acid sequence: CASSAFGASGNTIYF. The chain carries TRBV9 and TRBJ1-3; no reliable D call. Between the trimmed V and J ends, which lost 5 bases and 0 bases, there was a span of 12 bases. Germline V CDR1 and CDR2: SGDLS, YYNGEE. CDR3 length: 15 amino acids.

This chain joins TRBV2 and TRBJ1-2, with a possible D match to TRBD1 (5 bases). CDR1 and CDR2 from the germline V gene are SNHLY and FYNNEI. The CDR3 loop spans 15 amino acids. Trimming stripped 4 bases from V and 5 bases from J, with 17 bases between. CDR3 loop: CASSARRQKTYGYTF. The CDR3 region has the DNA TGTGCCAGCAGTGCTAGGAGACAGAAAACGTATGGCTACACCTTC.

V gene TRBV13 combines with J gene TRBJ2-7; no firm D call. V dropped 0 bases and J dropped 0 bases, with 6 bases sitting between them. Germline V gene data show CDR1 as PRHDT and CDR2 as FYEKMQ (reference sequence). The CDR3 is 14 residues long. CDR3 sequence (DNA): TGTGCCAGCAGCTTAGGGGCGGACTCCTACGAGCAGTACTTC. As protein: CASSLGADSYEQYF.

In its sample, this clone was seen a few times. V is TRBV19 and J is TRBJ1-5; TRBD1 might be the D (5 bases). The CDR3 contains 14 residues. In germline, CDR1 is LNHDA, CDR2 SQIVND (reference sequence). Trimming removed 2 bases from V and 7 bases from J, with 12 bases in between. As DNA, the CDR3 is TGTGCCAGTAGTATACCAGGGTTGGGGCAGCCCCAGCATTTT. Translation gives CASSIPGLGQPQHF.

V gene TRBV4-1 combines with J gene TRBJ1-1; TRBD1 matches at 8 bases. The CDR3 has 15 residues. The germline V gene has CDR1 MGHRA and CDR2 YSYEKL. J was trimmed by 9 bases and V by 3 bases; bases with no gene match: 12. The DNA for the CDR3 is TGCGCCAGCAGCCATGACCGAGGACAGGGACGGAAAGCTTTCTTT. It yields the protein CASSHDRGQGRKAFF.

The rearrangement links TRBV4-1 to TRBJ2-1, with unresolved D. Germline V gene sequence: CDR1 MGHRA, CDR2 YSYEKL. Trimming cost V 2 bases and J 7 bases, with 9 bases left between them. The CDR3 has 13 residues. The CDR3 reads CASSQRLGNEQFF. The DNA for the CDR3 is TGCGCCAGCAGCCAAAGGTTGGGTAATGAGCAGTTCTTC.

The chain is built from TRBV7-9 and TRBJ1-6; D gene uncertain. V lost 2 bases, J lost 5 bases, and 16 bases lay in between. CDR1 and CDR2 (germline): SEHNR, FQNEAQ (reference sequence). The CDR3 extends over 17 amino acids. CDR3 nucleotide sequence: TGTGCCAGCAGCTTAATGGAAATGCTGACCAATAATTCACCCCTCCACTTT. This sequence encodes CASSLMEMLTNNSPLHF.

The CDR3 sequence: CASSQGRGYGYTF. DNA of the CDR3: TGTGCCAGCAGCCAAGGGAGGGGCTATGGCTACACCTTC. The chain links TRBV7-3 to TRBJ1-2, with D possibly TRBD1 on 5 matching bases. Germline V gene data show CDR1 as SGHTA and CDR2 as FQGTGA. The CDR3 spans 13 residues. V lost 5 bases, J lost 4 bases, and 11 bases lay in between. Full variable domain (remainder filled in from reference TRBV7-3 and TRBJ1-2): GAGVSQTPSNKVTEKGKYVELRCDPISGHTALYWYRQSLGQGPEFLIYFQGTGAADDSGLPNDRFFAVRPEGSVSTLKIQRTERGDSAVYLCASSQGRGYGYTFGSGTRLTVV.

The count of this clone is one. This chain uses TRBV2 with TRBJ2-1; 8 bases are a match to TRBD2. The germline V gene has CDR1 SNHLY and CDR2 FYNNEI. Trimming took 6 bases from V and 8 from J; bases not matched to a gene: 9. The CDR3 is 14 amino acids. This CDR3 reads CASRREGLIYEQFF. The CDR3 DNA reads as TGTGCCAGCAGACGGGAGGGCCTCATCTATGAGCAGTTCTTC.

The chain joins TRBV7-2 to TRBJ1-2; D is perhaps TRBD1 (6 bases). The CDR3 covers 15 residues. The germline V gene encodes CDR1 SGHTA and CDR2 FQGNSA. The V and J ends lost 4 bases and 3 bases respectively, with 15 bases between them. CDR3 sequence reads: CASSYGADRYYGYTF. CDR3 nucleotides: TGTGCCAGCAGCTACGGGGCAGACAGGTACTATGGCTACACCTTC.

The CDR3 is CASSPGTSSYNEQFF. The CDR3 DNA reads TGTGCCAGCAGTCCCGGGACTAGCTCTTACAATGAGCAGTTCTTC. The rearrangement uses TRBV27 and TRBJ2-1; 9 bases match TRBD2. The CDR3 covers 15 residues. The V and J ends lost 5 bases and 4 bases, in that order; junction bases with no gene match: 6. In germline, CDR1 is MNHEY, CDR2 SMNVEV (reference sequence).

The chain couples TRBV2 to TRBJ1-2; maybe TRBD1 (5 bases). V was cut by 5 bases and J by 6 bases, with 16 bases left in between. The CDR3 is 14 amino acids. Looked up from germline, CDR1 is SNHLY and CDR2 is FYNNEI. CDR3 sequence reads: CASSQLGDVNGYTF. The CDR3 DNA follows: TGTGCCAGCAGTCAACTAGGGGACGTAAATGGCTACACCTTC.

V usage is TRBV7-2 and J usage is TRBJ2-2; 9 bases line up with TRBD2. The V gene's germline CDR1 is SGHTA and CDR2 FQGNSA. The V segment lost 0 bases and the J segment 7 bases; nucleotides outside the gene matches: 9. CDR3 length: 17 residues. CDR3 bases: TGTGCCAGCAGCTTAGCACCTAGCGGGGCTCGGAACGGGGAGCTGTTTTTT. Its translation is CASSLAPSGARNGELFF.

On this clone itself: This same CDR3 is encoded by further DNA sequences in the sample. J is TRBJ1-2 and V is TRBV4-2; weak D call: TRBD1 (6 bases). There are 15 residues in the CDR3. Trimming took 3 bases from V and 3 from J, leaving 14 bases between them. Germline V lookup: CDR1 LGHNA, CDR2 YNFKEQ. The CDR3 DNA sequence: TGTGCCAGCAGCCAGGCTGATTCAGGGGACTATGGCTACACCTTC. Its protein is CASSQADSGDYGYTF.

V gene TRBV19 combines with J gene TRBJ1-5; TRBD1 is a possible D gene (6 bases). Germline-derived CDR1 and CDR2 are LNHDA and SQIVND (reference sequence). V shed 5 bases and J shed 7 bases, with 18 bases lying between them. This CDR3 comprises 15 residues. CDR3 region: CASSSGTNVGQPQHF. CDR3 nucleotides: TGTGCCAGTAGTTCCGGGACAAATGTTGGGCAGCCCCAGCATTTT.

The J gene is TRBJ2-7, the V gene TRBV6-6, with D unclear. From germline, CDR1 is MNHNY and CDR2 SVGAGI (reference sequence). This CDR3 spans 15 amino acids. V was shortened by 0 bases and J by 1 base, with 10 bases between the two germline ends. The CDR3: CASSYSILGSYEQYF. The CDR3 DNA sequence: TGTGCCAGCAGTTACTCGATTCTCGGGTCCTACGAGCAGTACTTC.

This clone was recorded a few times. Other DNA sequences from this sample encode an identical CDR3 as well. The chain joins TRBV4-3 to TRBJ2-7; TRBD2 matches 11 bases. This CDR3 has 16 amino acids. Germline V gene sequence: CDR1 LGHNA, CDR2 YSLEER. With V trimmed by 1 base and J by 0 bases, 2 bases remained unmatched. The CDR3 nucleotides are TGCGCCAGCAGCCAAGGTCTAGCGGGGGGCTCCTACGAGCAGTACTTC. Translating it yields CASSQGLAGGSYEQYF.

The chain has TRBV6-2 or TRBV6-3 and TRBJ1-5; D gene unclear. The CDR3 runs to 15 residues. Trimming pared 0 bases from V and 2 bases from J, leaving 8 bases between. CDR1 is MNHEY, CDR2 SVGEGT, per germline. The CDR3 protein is CASSYSVRGNQPQHF. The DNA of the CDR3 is TGTGCCAGCAGTTACTCCGTTAGGGGCAATCAGCCCCAGCATTTT.

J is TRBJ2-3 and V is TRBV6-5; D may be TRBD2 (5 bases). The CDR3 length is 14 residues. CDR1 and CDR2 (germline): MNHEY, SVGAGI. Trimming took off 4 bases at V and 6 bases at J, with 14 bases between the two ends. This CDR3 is CASSFRSRGDTQYF. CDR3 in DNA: TGTGCCAGCAGTTTTAGGAGTCGAGGGGATACGCAGTATTTT.

The CDR3 region is CASSMGGRGPRNSPLHF. The CDR3 nucleotides are TGTGCCAGTAGTATGGGGGGACGGGGGCCCCGAAATTCACCCCTCCACTTT. The chain employs TRBV19 and TRBJ1-6; TRBD1 is a possible D gene (6 bases). Germline V gene data show CDR1 as LNHDA and CDR2 as SQIVND (reference sequence). With 3 bases removed from V and 7 bases from J, the gap between germline ends came to 19 bases. CDR3 length: 17 amino acids.

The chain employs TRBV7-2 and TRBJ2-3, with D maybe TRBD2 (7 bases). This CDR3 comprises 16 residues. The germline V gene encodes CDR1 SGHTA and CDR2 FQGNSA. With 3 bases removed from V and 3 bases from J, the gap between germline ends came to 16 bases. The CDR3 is CASSFWGGGRTDTQYF. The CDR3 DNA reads TGTGCCAGCAGCTTTTGGGGAGGGGGGAGGACAGATACGCAGTATTTT.

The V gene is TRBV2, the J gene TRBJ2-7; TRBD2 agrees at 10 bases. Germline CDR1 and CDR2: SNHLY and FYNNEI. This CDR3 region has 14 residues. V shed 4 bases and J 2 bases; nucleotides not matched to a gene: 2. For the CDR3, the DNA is TGTGCCAGCAGTGGGACTAGCGGTACCTACGAGCAGTACTTC. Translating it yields CASSGTSGTYEQYF.

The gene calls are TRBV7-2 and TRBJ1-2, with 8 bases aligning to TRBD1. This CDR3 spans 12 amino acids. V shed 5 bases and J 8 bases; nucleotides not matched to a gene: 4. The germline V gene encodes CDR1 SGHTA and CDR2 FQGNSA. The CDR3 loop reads CASSLDRGGYTF. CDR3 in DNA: TGTGCCAGCAGCCTAGACAGGGGCGGCTACACCTTC.

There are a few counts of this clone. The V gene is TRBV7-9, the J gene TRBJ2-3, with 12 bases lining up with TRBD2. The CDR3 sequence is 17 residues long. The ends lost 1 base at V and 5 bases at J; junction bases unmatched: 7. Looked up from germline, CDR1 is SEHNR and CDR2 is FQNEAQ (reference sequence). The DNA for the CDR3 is TGTGCCAGCAGCTTAGGCAGCACTAGCGGGGGGATAGATACGCAGTATTTT. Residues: CASSLGSTSGGIDTQYF.